A selection of T cell receptor beta chains follows, all from one sample in a study of blood T cell repertoires in COVID-19. Repertoires were generated with immunoSEQ multiplex PCR, while TCRdb's copy carries only in-frame clones and drops some. The profile shows 150,000 or so clones, about four fifths of them singletons. Sequencing was performed on peripheral blood. Receptors were obtained from a woman in her sixties or seventies with acute or convalescent COVID-19. Each CDR3 is given with its conserved first and last residue. The D gene is left open where the match is weak. Clone sizes are given selectively: once, few, many, or a class where the clone is expanded.

abundance	v_gene	d_gene	j_gene	CDR3aa	CDR3nt
-	TRBV3-1/TRBV3-2	-	TRBJ2-7	CASSQDTVQQYF	TGTGCCAGCAGCCAAGATACGGTCCAGCAGTACTTC
-	TRBV5-1	-	TRBJ2-5	CASSRLKLGAPQETQYF	TGCGCCAGCAGCCGACTAAAGTTGGGGGCCCCTCAAGAGACCCAGTACTTC
-	TRBV19	-	TRBJ1-1	CASTLGRVRTEAFF	TGTGCCAGTACCCTAGGCAGGGTGAGGACTGAAGCTTTCTTT
once	TRBV7-2	-	TRBJ1-3	CASSLDRVSGNTIYF	TGTGCCAGCAGCTTAGACAGGGTCTCTGGAAACACCATATATTTT
few	TRBV9	TRBD2	TRBJ2-1	CASSVNSGVDEQFF	TGTGCCAGCAGCGTAAACAGCGGGGTAGATGAGCAGTTCTTC
-	TRBV7-3	TRBD2	TRBJ2-2	CASSLTSGGNVRGELFF	TGTGCCAGCAGCTTAACTAGCGGGGGTAATGTGCGCGGGGAGCTGTTTTTT
-	TRBV24-1	TRBD2	TRBJ2-1	CATSGSGRYNEQFF	TGTGCCACCAGTGGTAGCGGGCGCTACAATGAGCAGTTCTTC
-	TRBV7-9	-	TRBJ2-2	CASSLRLGELFF	TGTGCCAGCAGCTTGCGTCTTGGGGAGCTGTTTTTT
-	TRBV12-3/TRBV12-4	-	TRBJ2-1	CASSFLSSQFF	TGTGCCAGCAGTTTCCTGTCCTCCCAGTTCTTC
-	TRBV5-1	-	TRBJ1-6	CASSSTEYSPLHF	TGCGCCAGCAGCTCGACAGAATATTCACCCCTCCACTTT
-	TRBV7-2	TRBD1	TRBJ1-2	CASSLVYSGGSYGYTF	TGTGCCAGCAGCTTAGTTTACTCAGGGGGGTCTTACGGCTACACCTTC
-	TRBV18	-	TRBJ2-5	CASSPGRQETQYF	TGTGCCAGCTCACCGGGGCGGCAAGAGACCCAGTACTTC
-	TRBV11-1	TRBD2	TRBJ2-5	CASSLAIRASGVGTQYF	TGTGCCAGCAGCTTAGCTATTCGGGCTAGCGGGGTTGGGACCCAGTACTTC
-	TRBV14	-	TRBJ2-5	CASSQDWASVYRETQYF	TGTGCCAGCAGCCAAGATTGGGCGTCCGTTTACAGGGAGACCCAGTACTTC
-	TRBV10-3	TRBD1	TRBJ2-1	CAISRAGTGGPRSYNEQFF	TGTGCCATCAGTAGGGCCGGGACAGGGGGCCCCCGCTCCTACAATGAGCAGTTCTTC
few	TRBV6-5	TRBD1	TRBJ1-6	CASSRGQGWSPLHF	TGTGCCAGCTCAAGGGGGCAGGGGTGGTCACCCCTCCACTTT
once	TRBV29-1	-	TRBJ1-2	CSVAWGEGGGYTF	TGCAGCGTCGCCTGGGGGGAGGGGGGCGGCTACACCTTC
-	TRBV27	TRBD1	TRBJ2-7	CASSPWTGGSYEQYF	TGTGCCAGCAGTCCCTGGACAGGGGGCTCCTACGAGCAGTACTTC
once	TRBV7-8	-	TRBJ1-1	CASSFGHLNTEAFF	TGTGCCAGCAGCTTCGGACACCTGAACACTGAAGCTTTCTTT
-	TRBV4-1	-	TRBJ1-1	CASSQRVMGNTEAFF	TGCGCCAGCAGCCAACGGGTAATGGGGAACACTGAAGCTTTCTTT
-	TRBV10-3	-	TRBJ2-1	CAISEAYGEQFF	TGTGCCATCAGTGAGGCTTACGGTGAGCAGTTCTTC
-	TRBV12-5	TRBD1	TRBJ1-1	CASGLDWDRGREAFF	TGTGCTAGTGGTTTAGATTGGGACAGGGGGAGAGAAGCTTTCTTT
-	TRBV15	-	TRBJ1-1	CATSREGFGNTEAFF	TGTGCCACCAGCAGGGAGGGGTTCGGAAACACTGAAGCTTTCTTT
-	TRBV11-2	TRBD1	TRBJ1-2	CASSLTDRGWYGYTF	TGTGCCAGCAGCTTGACGGACAGGGGGTGGTATGGCTACACCTTC